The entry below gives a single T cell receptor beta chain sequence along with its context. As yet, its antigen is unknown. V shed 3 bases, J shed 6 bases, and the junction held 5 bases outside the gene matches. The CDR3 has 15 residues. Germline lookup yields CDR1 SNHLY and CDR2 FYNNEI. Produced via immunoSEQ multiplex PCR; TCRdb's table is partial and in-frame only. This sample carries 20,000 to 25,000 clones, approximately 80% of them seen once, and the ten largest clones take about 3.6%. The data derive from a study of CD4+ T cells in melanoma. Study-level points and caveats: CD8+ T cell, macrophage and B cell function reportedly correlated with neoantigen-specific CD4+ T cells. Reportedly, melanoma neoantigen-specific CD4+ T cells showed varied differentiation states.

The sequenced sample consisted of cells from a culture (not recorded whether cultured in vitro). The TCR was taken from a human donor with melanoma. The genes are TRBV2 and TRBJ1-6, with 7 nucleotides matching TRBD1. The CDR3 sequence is CASSDFRQGNSPLHF. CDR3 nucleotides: TGTGCCAGCAGTGATTTTCGACAGGGTAATTCACCCCTCCACTTT.